One sample yielded the 18 T cell receptor beta chains listed below, sequenced in a study of OX40 agonist ivuxolimab in advanced cancers. The assay was immunoSEQ multiplex PCR, and TCRdb's table has in-frame clones only and misses some. There are 60,000 or so clones in the sample; roughly 86% occur only once, and roughly 5% lies in the top ten. The material sequenced was CD4+ or CD8+ T cells sorted from blood, taken in a trial of the OX40 agonist ivuxolimab. These receptors came from an adult with an advanced solid tumor such as melanoma, head and neck, liver or kidney cancer.

The chain carries TRBV28 and TRBJ1-5, with 7 bases that match TRBD1. In germline, CDR1 is MDHEN, CDR2 SYDVKM. This CDR3 is 15 amino acids long. Trimming cost V 6 bases and J 9 bases; bases outside gene matches: 14. The CDR3 sequence: CASSPGGTAPRPQHF. The CDR3 DNA sequence: TGTGCCAGCAGCCCGGGGGGGACAGCCCCACGGCCCCAGCATTTT. Full variable domain (missing parts from reference TRBV28 and TRBJ1-5): DVKVTQSSRYLVKRTGEKVFLECVQDMDHENMFWYRQDPGLGLRLIYFSYDVKMKEKGDIPEGYSVSREKKERFSLILESASTNQTSMYLCASSPGGTAPRPQHFGDGTRLSIL.

The V gene is TRBV5-1, the J gene TRBJ2-5; tentative D call: TRBD1 (6 bases). This CDR3 region has 15 residues. The germline V gene has CDR1 SGHRS and CDR2 YFSETQ. V gave up 0 bases and J gave up 3 bases, with 12 bases separating them. The CDR3 DNA is TGCGCCAGCAGCTTGGGGGGGCACACGGAAGAGACCCAGTACTTC. This codes for CASSLGGHTEETQYF.

The chain uses TRBV28 and TRBJ1-4; D remains unclear. This CDR3 is built from 15 residues. Germline V CDR1 and CDR2: MDHEN, SYDVKM. Trimming shortened V by 2 bases and J by 5 bases, and 12 bases separated the two germline ends. CDR3 in DNA: TGTGCCAGCAGTTTACCTATTAGACGGAATGAAAAACTGTTTTTT. It is translated as CASSLPIRRNEKLFF. The full variable domain, its missing parts supplied by reference TRBV28 and TRBJ1-4, is DVKVTQSSRYLVKRTGEKVFLECVQDMDHENMFWYRQDPGLGLRLIYFSYDVKMKEKGDIPEGYSVSREKKERFSLILESASTNQTSMYLCASSLPIRRNEKLFFGSGTQLSVL.

The chain joins TRBV6-1 to TRBJ1-4; D possibly corresponds to TRBD1 (5 bases). Per germline, CDR1 MNHNS and CDR2 SASEGT. V was cut by 2 bases and J by 10 bases, with 11 bases left in between. This CDR3 comprises 13 residues. The CDR3 loop is CASSEKGGVKLFF. DNA for the CDR3: TGTGCCAGCAGTGAAAAAGGAGGGGTAAAACTGTTTTTT.

V usage is TRBV6-5 and J usage is TRBJ1-1, with 9 bases that match TRBD1. The V gene end was trimmed by 6 bases and the J gene end by 0 bases; junction bases not matched to a gene: 2. The V gene's germline CDR1 is MNHEY and CDR2 SVGAGI. The CDR3 extends over 14 amino acids. Here the CDR3 DNA reads TGTGCCAGCAGCTACAGGGGGCTGAACACTGAAGCTTTCTTT. Its protein product is CASSYRGLNTEAFF.

The rearrangement joins TRBV11-2 to TRBJ1-5; 10 bases agree with TRBD1. Germline V gives CDR1 SGHAT, CDR2 FQNNGV. V trimming: 0 bases; J trimming: 5 bases; junction bases outside the gene matches: 4. The CDR3 runs 16 residues. This CDR3 reads CASSLDATGGYQPQHF. DNA of the CDR3: TGTGCCAGCAGCTTAGATGCGACAGGGGGCTATCAGCCCCAGCATTTT.

The CDR3 loop reads CASSVPTGSAYGYTF. CDR3 nucleotide sequence: TGTGCCAGCAGTGTCCCGACAGGGTCGGCCTATGGCTACACCTTC. The chain is built from TRBV28 and TRBJ1-2; TRBD1 matches at 7 bases. The V gene's germline CDR1 is MDHEN and CDR2 SYDVKM. Unmatched junction bases numbered 10, after V lost 5 bases and J lost 4 bases. The CDR3 sequence is 15 residues long.

In nucleotides, the CDR3 is TGTGCCAGCAGGGACAGTAAAAAAAATCAGCCCCAGCATTTT. Translated: CASRDSKKNQPQHF. The genes are TRBV6-5 and TRBJ1-5; the D gene is possibly TRBD1 (6 bases). Trimming took 6 bases from V and 4 from J, leaving 13 bases between them. Germline CDR1 reads MNHEY; CDR2 reads SVGAGI. This CDR3 is 14 amino acids long.

The chain employs TRBV5-5 and TRBJ2-5; D is unresolved. The germline V gene encodes CDR1 SGHKS and CDR2 YYEKEE (reference sequence). The CDR3 is 14 amino acids. The germline V and J ends were trimmed by 6 bases and 2 bases, with 14 bases remaining between them. The CDR3 DNA sequence: TGTGCCAGCAACCTCTTTACCAAACAAGAGACCCAGTACTTC. Amino acid sequence: CASNLFTKQETQYF.

J is TRBJ1-2 and V is TRBV9; the match to TRBD1 covers 9 bases. Germline assignment: CDR1 SGDLS and CDR2 YYNGEE. V trimming: 2 bases; J trimming: 8 bases; junction bases outside the gene matches: 7. The CDR3 is 14 residues long. CDR3: CASSVEQGAKGYTF. The CDR3 DNA is TGTGCCAGCAGCGTCGAACAGGGGGCGAAAGGCTACACCTTC.

The chain has TRBV9 and TRBJ2-7, with 10 positions matching TRBD2. The CDR3 sequence is 17 residues long. The germline V gene has CDR1 SGDLS and CDR2 YYNGEE. V lost 0 bases to trimming and J lost 2 bases; unmatched junction nucleotides: 8. CDR3 DNA: TGTGCCAGCAGCGTAGCATCTAGCGGGAGTTACCCCTACGAGCAGTACTTC. This encodes CASSVASSGSYPYEQYF.

The V gene is TRBV29-1, the J gene TRBJ2-1, with D maybe TRBD1 (6 bases). The CDR3 sequence is 12 residues long. V was trimmed by 2 bases and J by 6 bases, leaving 8 bases between them. CDR1 is SQVTM, CDR2 ANQGSEA, per germline. This CDR3 reads CSVELRGNEQFF. Written as DNA, the CDR3 is TGCAGCGTTGAACTCAGGGGCAATGAGCAGTTCTTC.

The rearrangement links TRBV14 to TRBJ2-1; D gene unclear. Trimming took off 3 bases at V and 2 bases at J, with 14 bases between the two ends. CDR1 is SGHDN, CDR2 FVKESK, per germline. CDR3 length equals 16 residues. As DNA, the CDR3 is TGTGCCAGCAGCCACGTGGGATCCGGCCCCTACAATGAGCAGTTCTTC. Translating gives CASSHVGSGPYNEQFF. Complete variable domain (other parts from reference TRBV14 and TRBJ2-1): EAGVTQFPSHSVIEKGQTVTLRCDPISGHDNLYWYRRVMGKEIKFLLHFVKESKQDESGMPNNRFLAERTGGTYSTLKVQPAELEDSGVYFCASSHVGSGPYNEQFFGPGTRLTVL.

V and J are TRBV6-1 and TRBJ2-7, with 9 bases that match TRBD1. V was pared by 6 bases and J by 3 bases, with 6 bases of the junction left unmatched. This CDR3 has 14 amino acids. The germline V gene has CDR1 MNHNS and CDR2 SASEGT. DNA of the CDR3: TGTGCCAGCAGGGGGACAGGGTCGAGCTACGAGCAGTACTTC. This translates into CASRGTGSSYEQYF.

CDR3 bases: TGTGCCAGCTCACCACTTACTTCAGGACAGAGCTATGGCTACACCTTC. Residues: CASSPLTSGQSYGYTF. The chain has TRBV18 and TRBJ1-2, with TRBD1 as a possible D gene (6 bases). CDR1 is KGHSH and CDR2 is LQKENI in the germline V gene. Trimming cost V 1 base and J 4 bases, with 16 bases left between them. The CDR3 loop spans 16 amino acids.

This clone showed up just a few times. The V and J genes are TRBV9 and TRBJ1-2, with TRBD1 as a possible D gene (5 bases). Between the trimmed V and J ends, which lost 4 bases and 4 bases, there was a span of 14 bases. Germline CDR1 SGDLS, CDR2 YYNGEE. The CDR3 runs to 14 residues. The CDR3 loop reads CASSPRDGGYGYTF. For the CDR3, the DNA is TGTGCCAGCAGCCCCCGGGACGGTGGCTATGGCTACACCTTC. Together with reference TRBV9 and TRBJ1-2, the CDR3 gives the full variable domain: DSGVTQTPKHLITATGQRVTLRCSPRSGDLSVYWYQQSLDQGLQFLIQYYNGEERAKGNILERFSAQQFPDLHSELNLSSLELGDSALYFCASSPRDGGYGYTFGSGTRLTVV.

V is TRBV28 and J is TRBJ1-6; D unclear. V was trimmed by 3 bases and J by 6 bases, leaving 12 bases between them. In germline, CDR1 is MDHEN, CDR2 SYDVKM. The CDR3 is 15 amino acids. CDR3 region: CASSFFPGPNSPLHF. DNA for the CDR3: TGTGCCAGCAGTTTTTTTCCCGGGCCTAATTCACCCCTCCACTTT.

The chain couples TRBV7-2 to TRBJ2-1; 9 nucleotides align to TRBD1. The germline V gene has CDR1 SGHTA and CDR2 FQGNSA. V shed 5 bases and J 4 bases; nucleotides not matched to a gene: 9. The CDR3 contains 16 residues. CDR3 sequence (DNA): TGTGCCAGCAGCGGCGAACCGGGACAGGGATACAATGAGCAGTTCTTC. Amino acid sequence: CASSGEPGQGYNEQFF.